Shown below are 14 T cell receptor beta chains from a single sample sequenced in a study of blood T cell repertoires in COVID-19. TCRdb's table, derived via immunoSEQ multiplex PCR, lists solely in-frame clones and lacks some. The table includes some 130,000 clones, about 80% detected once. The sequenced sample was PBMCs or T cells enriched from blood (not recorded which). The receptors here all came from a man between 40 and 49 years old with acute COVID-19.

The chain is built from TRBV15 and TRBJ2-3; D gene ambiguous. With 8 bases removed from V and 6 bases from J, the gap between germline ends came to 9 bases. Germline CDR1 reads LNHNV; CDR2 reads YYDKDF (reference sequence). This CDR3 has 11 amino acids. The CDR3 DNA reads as TGTGCCACCTTGAAGAGGGATACGCAGTATTTT. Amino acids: CATLKRDTQYF.

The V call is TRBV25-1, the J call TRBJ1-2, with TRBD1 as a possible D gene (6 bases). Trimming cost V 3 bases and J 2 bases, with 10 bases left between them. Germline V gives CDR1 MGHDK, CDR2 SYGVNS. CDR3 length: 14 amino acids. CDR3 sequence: CASSDIQGNYGYTF. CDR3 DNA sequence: TGTGCCAGCAGTGATATTCAGGGGAACTATGGCTACACCTTC.

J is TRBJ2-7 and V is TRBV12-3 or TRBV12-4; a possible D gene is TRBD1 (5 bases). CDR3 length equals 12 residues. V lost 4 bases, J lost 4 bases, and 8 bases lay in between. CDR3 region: CASSWGPYEQYF. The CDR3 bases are TGTGCCAGCAGTTGGGGCCCGTACGAGCAGTACTTC.

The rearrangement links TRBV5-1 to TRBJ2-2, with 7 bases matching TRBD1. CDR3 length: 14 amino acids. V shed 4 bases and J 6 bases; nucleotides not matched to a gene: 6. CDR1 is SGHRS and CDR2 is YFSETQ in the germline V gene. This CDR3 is CASSDTGAAGELFF. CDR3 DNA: TGCGCCAGCAGCGACACAGGGGCGGCCGGGGAGCTGTTTTTT.

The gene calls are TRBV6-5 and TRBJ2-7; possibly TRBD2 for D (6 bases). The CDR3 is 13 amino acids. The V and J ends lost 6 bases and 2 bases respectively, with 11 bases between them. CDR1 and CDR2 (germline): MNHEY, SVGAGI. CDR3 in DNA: TGTGCCAGCAGATCGGGACTCCCCTACGAGCAGTACTTC. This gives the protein CASRSGLPYEQYF.

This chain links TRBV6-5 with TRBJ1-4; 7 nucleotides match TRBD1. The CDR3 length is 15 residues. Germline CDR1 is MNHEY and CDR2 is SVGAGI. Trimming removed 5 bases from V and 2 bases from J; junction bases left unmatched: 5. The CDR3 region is CASSPTGVTNEKLFF. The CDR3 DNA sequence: TGTGCCAGCAGTCCCACAGGGGTCACTAATGAAAAACTGTTTTTT.

The CDR3 coding sequence is TGTGCCAGCAGTGGTCCGGGAGGTAGCGGGATCTACGAGCAGTACTTC. Residues: CASSGPGGSGIYEQYF. V usage is TRBV6-1 and J usage is TRBJ2-7, with 8 bases matching TRBD2. CDR3 size: 16 residues. Germline trimming cut 4 bases from V and 3 bases from J; bases unmatched to any gene: 11. Germline lookup yields CDR1 MNHNS and CDR2 SASEGT.

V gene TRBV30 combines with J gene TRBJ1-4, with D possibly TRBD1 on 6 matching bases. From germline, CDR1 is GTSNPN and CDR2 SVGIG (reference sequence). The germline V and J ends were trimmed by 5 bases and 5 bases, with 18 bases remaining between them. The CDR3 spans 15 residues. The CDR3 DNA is TGTGCCTGGGGGCCCGGGACAAGTAAAAATGAAAAACTGTTTTTT. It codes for CAWGPGTSKNEKLFF.

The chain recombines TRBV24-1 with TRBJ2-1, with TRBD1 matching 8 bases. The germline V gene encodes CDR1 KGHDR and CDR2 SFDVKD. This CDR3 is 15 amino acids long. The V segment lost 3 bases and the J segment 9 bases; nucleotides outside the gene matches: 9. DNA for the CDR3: TGTGCCACCAGTGATCCCGGGACAGGCGCTAGTGAGCAGTTCTTC. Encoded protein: CATSDPGTGASEQFF.

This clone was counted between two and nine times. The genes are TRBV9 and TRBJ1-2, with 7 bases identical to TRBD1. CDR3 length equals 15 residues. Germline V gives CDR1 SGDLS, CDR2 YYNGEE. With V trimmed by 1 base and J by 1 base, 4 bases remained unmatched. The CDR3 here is CASSVLGQINYGYTF. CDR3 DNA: TGTGCCAGCAGCGTACTGGGACAGATTAACTATGGCTACACCTTC.

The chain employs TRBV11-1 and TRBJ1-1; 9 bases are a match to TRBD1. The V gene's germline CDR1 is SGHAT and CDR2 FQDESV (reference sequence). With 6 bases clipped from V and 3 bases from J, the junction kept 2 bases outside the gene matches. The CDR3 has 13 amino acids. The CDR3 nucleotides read TGTGCCAGCAGTCGGACAGGGGACACTGAAGCTTTCTTT. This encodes CASSRTGDTEAFF.

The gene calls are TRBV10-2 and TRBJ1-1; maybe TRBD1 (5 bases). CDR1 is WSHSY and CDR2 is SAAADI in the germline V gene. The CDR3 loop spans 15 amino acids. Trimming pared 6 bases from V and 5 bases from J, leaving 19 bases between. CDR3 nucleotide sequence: TGCGCCAGCAGCGCCTTTTCGGCAGGGAGGACTGAAGCTTTCTTT. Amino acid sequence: CASSAFSAGRTEAFF.

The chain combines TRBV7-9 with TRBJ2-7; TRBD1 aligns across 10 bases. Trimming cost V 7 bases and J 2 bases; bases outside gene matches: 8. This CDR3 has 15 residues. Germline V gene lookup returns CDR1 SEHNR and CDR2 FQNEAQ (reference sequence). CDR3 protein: CASTPGTGAPYEQYF. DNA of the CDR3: TGTGCCAGCACACCCGGGACAGGGGCTCCCTACGAGCAGTACTTC.

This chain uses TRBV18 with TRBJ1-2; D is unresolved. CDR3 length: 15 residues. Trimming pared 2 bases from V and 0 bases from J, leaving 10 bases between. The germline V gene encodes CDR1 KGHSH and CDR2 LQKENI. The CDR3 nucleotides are TGTGCCAGCTCACCAGAAACAGATCCTAACTATGGCTACACCTTC. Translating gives CASSPETDPNYGYTF.